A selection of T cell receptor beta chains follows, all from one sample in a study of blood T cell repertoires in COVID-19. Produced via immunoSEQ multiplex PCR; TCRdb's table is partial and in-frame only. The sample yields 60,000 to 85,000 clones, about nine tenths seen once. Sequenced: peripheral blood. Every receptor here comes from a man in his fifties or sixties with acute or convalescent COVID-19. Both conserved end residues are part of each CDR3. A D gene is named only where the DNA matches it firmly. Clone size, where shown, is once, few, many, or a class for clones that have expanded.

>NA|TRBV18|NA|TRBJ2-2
TGTGCCAGCTCACCCTGGACATCGAACACCGGGGAGCTGTTTTTT
CASSPWTSNTGELFF
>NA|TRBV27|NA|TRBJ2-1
TGTGCCAGCAGTTCCAAACAGGGTTCAATTAACTACAATGAGCAGTTCTTC
CASSSKQGSINYNEQFF
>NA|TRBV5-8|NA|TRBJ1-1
TGTGCCAGCAGATCAGGAATGAACACTGAAGCTTTCTTT
CASRSGMNTEAFF
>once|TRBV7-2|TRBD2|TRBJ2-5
TGTGCCAGCAGTCGACTAGCGGGGGTCGCGGGCGGGGGTTTAGAGACCCAGTACTTC
CASSRLAGVAGGGLETQYF
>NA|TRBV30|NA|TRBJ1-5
TGTGCCTGGAGCCGGGGAGCGGGGCAGGGACAGCCCCAGCATTTT
CAWSRGAGQGQPQHF
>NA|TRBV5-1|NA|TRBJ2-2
TGCGCCAGCAGCTACAGGTGGAACACCGGGGAGCTGTTTTTT
CASSYRWNTGELFF
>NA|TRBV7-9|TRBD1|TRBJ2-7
TGTGCCAGCAGCTTAGGGACAGGGAGGTCCTACGAGCAGTACTTC
CASSLGTGRSYEQYF
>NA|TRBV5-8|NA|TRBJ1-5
TGTGCCAGCAGCTACTCGGGACACCAGCATTTT
CASSYSGHQHF
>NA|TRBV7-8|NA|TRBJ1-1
TGTGCCAGCAGCCCCCGGAAAGGAGTGAACACTGAAGCTTTCTTT
CASSPRKGVNTEAFF
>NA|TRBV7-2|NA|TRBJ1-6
TGTGCCAGCAGCCCGCGGACAAGGGATTCACCCCTCCACTTT
CASSPRTRDSPLHF
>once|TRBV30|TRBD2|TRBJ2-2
TGTGCCTCGAACCGGGAGGGCGGGGAGCTGTTTTTT
CASNREGGELFF
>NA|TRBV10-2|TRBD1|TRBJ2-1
TGCGCCAGCAGTCCATTAGACAGGGACACCAATGAGCAGTTCTTC
CASSPLDRDTNEQFF
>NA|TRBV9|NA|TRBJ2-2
TGTGCCAACAGCGAGACTCCTCTATCGGCCGGGGAGCTGTTTTTT
CANSETPLSAGELFF
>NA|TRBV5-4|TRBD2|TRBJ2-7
TGTGCCAGCAGCTTGAGCGGGAGGTACGAGCAGTACTTC
CASSLSGRYEQYF
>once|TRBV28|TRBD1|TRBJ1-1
TGTGCCAGCAGTTTTTTTGGACAGGGCAACACTGAAGCTTTCTTT
CASSFFGQGNTEAFF
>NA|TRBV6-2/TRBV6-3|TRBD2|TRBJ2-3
TGTGCCAGCAGCTATGGGTTTAAGCGGGGGGGCACAGATACGCAGTATTTT
CASSYGFKRGGTDTQYF
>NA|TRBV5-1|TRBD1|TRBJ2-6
TGCGCCAGCAGCTTGAGGTCAGGGGGAACTGGGGCCAACGTCCTGACTTTC
CASSLRSGGTGANVLTF
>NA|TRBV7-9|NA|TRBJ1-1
TGTGCCAGCAGCCCCCGTGGCAGGGTGAGCACTGAAGCTTTCTTT
CASSPRGRVSTEAFF
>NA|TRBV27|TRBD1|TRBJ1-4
TGTGCCAGCAGCCGTCGACAGGGCGCAGGGGAAAAACTGTTTTTT
CASSRRQGAGEKLFF
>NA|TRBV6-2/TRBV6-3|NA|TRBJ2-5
TGTGCCAGCAGTTTGGGCTTAGAGACCCAGTACTTC
CASSLGLETQYF
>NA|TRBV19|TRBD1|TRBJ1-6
TGTGCCAGTTCCGAGGACAGGGTAAATTCACCCCTCCACTTT
CASSEDRVNSPLHF
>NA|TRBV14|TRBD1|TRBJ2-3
TGTGCCAGTCGGGACAGGGGAAGCACAGATACGCAGTATTTT
CASRDRGSTDTQYF
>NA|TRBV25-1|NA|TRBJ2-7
TGTGCCAGCAGTGAATATGGGAGCTCCTACGAGCAGTACTTC
CASSEYGSSYEQYF
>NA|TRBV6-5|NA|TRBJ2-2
TGTGCCAGCAGTTACGGGACACCCGGGGAGCTGTTTTTT
CASSYGTPGELFF
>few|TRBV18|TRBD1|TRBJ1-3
TGTGCCAGCTCACCAAGGACAGGTTCTGGAAACACCATATATTTT
CASSPRTGSGNTIYF
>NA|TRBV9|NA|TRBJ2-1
TGTGCCAGCAGCCCAGAGGGCGCCTCCTACAATGAGCAGTTCTTC
CASSPEGASYNEQFF
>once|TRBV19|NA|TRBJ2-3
TGTGCCAGTAGCCCCGTGGGGGGATCGGATACGCAGTATTTT
CASSPVGGSDTQYF
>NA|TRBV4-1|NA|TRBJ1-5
TGCGCCAGCAGCCAAGCGACAGCCCTCCAGTATCAGCCCCAGCATTTT
CASSQATALQYQPQHF
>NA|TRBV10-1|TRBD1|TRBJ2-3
TGCGCCAGCAGTGGTACAGGGGGCCTTGGGGCAGATACGCAGTATTTT
CASSGTGGLGADTQYF
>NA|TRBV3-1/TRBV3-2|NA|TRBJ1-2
TGTGCCAGCAGCCAAGTCCGGACAGCCTATGGCTACACCTTC
CASSQVRTAYGYTF
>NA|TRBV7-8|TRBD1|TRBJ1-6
TGTGCCAGCAGCTGGCGGGACAGGGGGAAAGGGCCCCTCCACTTT
CASSWRDRGKGPLHF
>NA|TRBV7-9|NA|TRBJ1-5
TGTGCCAGCAGCTTTGACAGTCGGGCCCAGCATTTT
CASSFDSRAQHF
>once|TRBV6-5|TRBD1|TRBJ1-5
TGTGCCAGCAATAGCGGACAGGGGGCCTTTCAGCCCCAGCATTTT
CASNSGQGAFQPQHF
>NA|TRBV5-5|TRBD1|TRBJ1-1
TGTGCCAGCAGCTTCCTTCCCGACAGGGCTGCATCTGAAGCTTTCTTT
CASSFLPDRAASEAFF
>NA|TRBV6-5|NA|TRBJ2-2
TGTGCCAGCAGGGGAGCGACCGGGGAGCTGTTTTTT
CASRGATGELFF
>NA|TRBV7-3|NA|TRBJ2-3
TGTGCCAGCAGCCTAGTGGGGGGTGCAGATACGCAGTATTTT
CASSLVGGADTQYF
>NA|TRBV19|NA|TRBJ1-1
TGTGCCAGTATCCCACACCAGAACACTGAAGCTTTCTTT
CASIPHQNTEAFF
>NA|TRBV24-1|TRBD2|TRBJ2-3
TGTGCCACCAGTGGCCCAGCGGGAGAAGGAGATACGCAGTATTTT
CATSGPAGEGDTQYF
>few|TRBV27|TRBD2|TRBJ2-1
TGTGCCAGCAGCTGGGATCTAGCGGGGACCTACAATGAGCAGTTCTTC
CASSWDLAGTYNEQFF
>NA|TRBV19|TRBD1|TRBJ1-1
TGTGCCAGTAGGGGGGGACAGGTCAATCTCCCGAACACTGAAGCTTTCTTT
CASRGGQVNLPNTEAFF
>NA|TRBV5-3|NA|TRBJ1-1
TGTGCCAGAAGCCGGGAGGATAACTACAGGCTGAACACTGAAGCTTTCTTT
CARSREDNYRLNTEAFF
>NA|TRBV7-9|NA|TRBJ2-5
TGTGCCAGCAGCTTAGCGGAGGTTCTGGAAACCCAGTACTTC
CASSLAEVLETQYF
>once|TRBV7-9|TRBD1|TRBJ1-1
TGTGCCAGCGGCGGGACAGGGAAGGGAACTGAAGCTTTCTTT
CASGGTGKGTEAFF
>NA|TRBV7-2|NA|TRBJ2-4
TGTGCCAGCAGTAATAGCTTCATTCAGTACTTC
CASSNSFIQYF
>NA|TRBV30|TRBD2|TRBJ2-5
TGTGCCTGGTCTACTAGCGGGGGGGCTTCACACCCCCGAGAGACCCAGTACTTC
CAWSTSGGASHPRETQYF
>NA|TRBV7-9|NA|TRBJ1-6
TGTGCCAGCAGCTTAGATGGGGCTAGGAATTCACCCCTCCACTTT
CASSLDGARNSPLHF
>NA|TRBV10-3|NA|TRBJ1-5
TGTGCCATCAGCCCCGGTCCAAATCAGCCCCAGCATTTT
CAISPGPNQPQHF
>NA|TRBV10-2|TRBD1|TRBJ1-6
TGCGCCTCGACCCCGGGACAGGGGACCAATTCACCCCTCCACTTT
CASTPGQGTNSPLHF
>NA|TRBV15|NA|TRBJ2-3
TGTGCCACCAGCAGTTGGGCCCAGGGGGACTCTACGCAGTATTTT
CATSSWAQGDSTQYF
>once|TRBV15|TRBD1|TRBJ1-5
TGTGCCACCAGCGGGGACAGGGTCCAGCCCCAGCATTTT
CATSGDRVQPQHF
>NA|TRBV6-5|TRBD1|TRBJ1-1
TGTGCCAGCAGACGGGACAGCGGGAACACTGAAGCTTTCTTT
CASRRDSGNTEAFF
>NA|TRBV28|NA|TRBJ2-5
TGTGCCAGCAGTTTATGGCGCCAGGGAGGAGGGGAGACCCAGTACTTC
CASSLWRQGGGETQYF
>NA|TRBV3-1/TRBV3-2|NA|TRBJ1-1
TGTGCCAGCAGCCAAGGCCTCGGGGGGAAAGACACTGAAGCTTTCTTT
CASSQGLGGKDTEAFF
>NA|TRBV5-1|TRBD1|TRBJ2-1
TGCGCCAGCAGCTTGTGGGACAGGGTTTTGAATGAGCAGTTCTTC
CASSLWDRVLNEQFF
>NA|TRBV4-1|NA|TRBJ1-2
TGCGCCAGCAGCCAAGAGGGAGGCGGGACGGCGGGGGGCTACACCTTC
CASSQEGGGTAGGYTF